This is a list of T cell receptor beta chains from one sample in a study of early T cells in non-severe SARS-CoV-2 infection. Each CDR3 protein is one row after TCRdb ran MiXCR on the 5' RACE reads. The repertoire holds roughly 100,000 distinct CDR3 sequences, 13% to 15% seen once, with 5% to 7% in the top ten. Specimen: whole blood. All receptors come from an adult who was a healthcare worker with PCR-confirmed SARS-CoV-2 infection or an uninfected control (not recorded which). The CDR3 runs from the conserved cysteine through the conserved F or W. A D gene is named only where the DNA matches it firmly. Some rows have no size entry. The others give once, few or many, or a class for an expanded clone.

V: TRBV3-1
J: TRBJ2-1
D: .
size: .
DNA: TGTGCCAGCAGCCAAGATATGGCCAGGGGAGCCTACAATGAGCAGTTCTTC
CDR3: CASSQDMARGAYNEQFF

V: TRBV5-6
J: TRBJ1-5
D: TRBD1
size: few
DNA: TGTGCCAGCAGGACGACAGGGGAAGATCAGCCCCAGCATTTT
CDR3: CASRTTGEDQPQHF

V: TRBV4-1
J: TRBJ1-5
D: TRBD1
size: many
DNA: TGCGCCAGCAGCCGGGGGACAGCTCCCAATCAGCCCCAGCATTTT
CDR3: CASSRGTAPNQPQHF

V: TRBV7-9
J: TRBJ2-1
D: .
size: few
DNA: TGTGCCAGCAGCCTCTTAGACAATGAGCAGTTCTTC
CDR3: CASSLLDNEQFF

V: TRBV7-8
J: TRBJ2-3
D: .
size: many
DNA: TGTGCCAGCAGCTTAGACGGCTTATTCACAGATACGCAGTATTTT
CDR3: CASSLDGLFTDTQYF

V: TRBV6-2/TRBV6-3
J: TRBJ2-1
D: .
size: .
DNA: TGTGCCAGCAGCCCCGACGGTCCATACAATAAGCAGTTCTTC
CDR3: CASSPDGPYNKQFF

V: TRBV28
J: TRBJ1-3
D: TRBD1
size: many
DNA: TGTGCCAGCTCAGGGGGCGCGGGAAACACCATATATTTT
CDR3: CASSGGAGNTIYF

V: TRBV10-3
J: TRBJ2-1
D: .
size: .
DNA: TGTGCCATCAGTGACTACGAGGGGCCGGGTGAGCAGTTCTTC
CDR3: CAISDYEGPGEQFF

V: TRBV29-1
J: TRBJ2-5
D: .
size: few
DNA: TGCAGCGTTGGGGCCACATTCCCTCCAGAGACCCAGTACTTC
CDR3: CSVGATFPPETQYF

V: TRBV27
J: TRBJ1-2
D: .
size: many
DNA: TGTGCCAGCAGTAATGGGACCAAGAATGGCTACACCTTC
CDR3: CASSNGTKNGYTF

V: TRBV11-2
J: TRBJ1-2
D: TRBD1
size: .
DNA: TGTGCCAGCAGCCTATCCGGGACAGGGAATGACTACACCTTC
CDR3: CASSLSGTGNDYTF

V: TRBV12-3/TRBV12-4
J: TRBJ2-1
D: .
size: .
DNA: TGTGCCAGCAGTTCTGACAAATACTACAATGAGCAGTTCTTC
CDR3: CASSSDKYYNEQFF

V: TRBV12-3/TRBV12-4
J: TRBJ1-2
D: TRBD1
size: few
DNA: TGTGCCAGCAGCCGGGGACAGGCTGGGAACTATGGCTACACCTTC
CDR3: CASSRGQAGNYGYTF

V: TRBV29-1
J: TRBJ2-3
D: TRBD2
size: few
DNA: TGCAGCGTGTGGACTAGCGTCGGCACAGATACGCAGTATTTT
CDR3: CSVWTSVGTDTQYF

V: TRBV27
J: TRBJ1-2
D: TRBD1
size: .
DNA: TGTGCCAGCAGTTTAGGGGAACAGGGGCGGTATGGCTACACCTTC
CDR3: CASSLGEQGRYGYTF

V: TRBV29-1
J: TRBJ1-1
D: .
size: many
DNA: TGCAGCGTGATGACAGGAGTGAACACTGAAGCTTTCTTT
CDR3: CSVMTGVNTEAFF

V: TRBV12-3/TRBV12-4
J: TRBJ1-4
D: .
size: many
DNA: TGTGCCAGCAGGTGGGGGAACACTAATGAAAAACTGTTTTTT
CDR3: CASRWGNTNEKLFF

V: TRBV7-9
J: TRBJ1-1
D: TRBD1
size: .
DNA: TGTGCCAGCAACCCGGGACAGGAAAACACTGAAGCTTTCTTT
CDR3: CASNPGQENTEAFF

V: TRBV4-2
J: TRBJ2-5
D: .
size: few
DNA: TGTGCCAGCAGCCACGCCCCTACACGCAACTTCCAAGAGACCCAGTACTTC
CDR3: CASSHAPTRNFQETQYF

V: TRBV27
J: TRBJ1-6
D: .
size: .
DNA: TGTGCCAGCAGTTCCAGGGAGTATTCACCCCTCCACTTT
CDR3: CASSSREYSPLHF

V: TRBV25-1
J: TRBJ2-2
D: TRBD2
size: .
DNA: TGTGCCAGCAGTGAAGCGGGGGGCACCGGGGAGCTGTTTTTT
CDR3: CASSEAGGTGELFF

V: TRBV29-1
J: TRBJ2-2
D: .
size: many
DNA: TGCAGCGTTGCGGGACTCCCGGGGACCGGGGAGCTGTTTTTT
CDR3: CSVAGLPGTGELFF

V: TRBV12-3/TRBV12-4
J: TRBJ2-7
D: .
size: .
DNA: TGTGCCAGCAGTTTCCCGGGTGGGGTTACCTACGAGCAGTACTTC
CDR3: CASSFPGGVTYEQYF

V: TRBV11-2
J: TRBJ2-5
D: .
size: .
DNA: TGTGCCAGCAGCTTAGCCCGGACAGTTAAAGAGACCCAGTACTTC
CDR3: CASSLARTVKETQYF

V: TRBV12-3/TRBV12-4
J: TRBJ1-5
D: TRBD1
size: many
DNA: TGTGCCAGCCGACAGGGTGATCAGCCCCAGCATTTT
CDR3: CASRQGDQPQHF

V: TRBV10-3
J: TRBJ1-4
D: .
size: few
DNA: TGTGCCATCAATAGGGCTGAAGATGAAAAACTGTTTTTT
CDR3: CAINRAEDEKLFF

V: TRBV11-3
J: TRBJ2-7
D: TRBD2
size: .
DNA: TGTGCCAGCAGCCTTACCCTAGCGGGGGTAAACTCCTACGAGCAGTACTTC
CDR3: CASSLTLAGVNSYEQYF

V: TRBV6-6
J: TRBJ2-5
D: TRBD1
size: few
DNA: TGTGCCAGCAGTGACAGGGTAGAGACCCAGTACTTC
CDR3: CASSDRVETQYF

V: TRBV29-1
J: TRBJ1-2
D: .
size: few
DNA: TGCAGCGTTGATGGCGGGGACCTGGGCTACACCTTC
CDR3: CSVDGGDLGYTF

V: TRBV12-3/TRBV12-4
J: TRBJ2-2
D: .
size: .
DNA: TGTGCCAGCAGTTCATTGGGCGGATCGGAGCTGTTTTTT
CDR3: CASSSLGGSELFF

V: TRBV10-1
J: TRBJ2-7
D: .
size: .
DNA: TGCGCCAGCAGGCAGGGCCCGGGAACCTACGAGCAGTACTTC
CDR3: CASRQGPGTYEQYF

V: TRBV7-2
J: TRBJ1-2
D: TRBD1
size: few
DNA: TGTGCCAGCAGCTTAGGACAGGGTTACGATGGCTACACCTTC
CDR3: CASSLGQGYDGYTF

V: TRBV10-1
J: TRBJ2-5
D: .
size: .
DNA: TGCGCCAGCAGTGAGTCGACGGAGACCCAGTACTTC
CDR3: CASSESTETQYF

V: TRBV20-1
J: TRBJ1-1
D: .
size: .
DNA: TGCAGTGCTAGGCCGGTTGGCACTGAAGCTTTCTTT
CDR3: CSARPVGTEAFF

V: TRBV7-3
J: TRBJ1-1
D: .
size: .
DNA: TGTGCCAGCAGCCCCAGTCGAGATTATGAAGCTTTCTTT
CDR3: CASSPSRDYEAFF

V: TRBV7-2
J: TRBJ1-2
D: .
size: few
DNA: TGTGCCAGCAGCATAGACCAGGGCTACACCTTC
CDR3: CASSIDQGYTF

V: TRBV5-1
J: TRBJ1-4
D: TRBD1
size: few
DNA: TGCGCCAGCAGCTTGGAGGGACAGGCGATTAATGAAAAACTGTTTTTT
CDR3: CASSLEGQAINEKLFF

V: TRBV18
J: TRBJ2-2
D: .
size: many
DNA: TGTGCCAGCTCACCATTCGGGACGGCCACCGGGGAGCTGTTTTTT
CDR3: CASSPFGTATGELFF

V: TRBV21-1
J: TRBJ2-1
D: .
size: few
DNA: TGTGCCAGCAGCAAAATGAACGGACGCTCCTACAATGAGCAGTTCTTC
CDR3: CASSKMNGRSYNEQFF

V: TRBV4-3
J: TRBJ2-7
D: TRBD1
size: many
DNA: TGCGCCAGCAGCCCAGACAGGGGGCGCTTCGAGCAGTACTTC
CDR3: CASSPDRGRFEQYF

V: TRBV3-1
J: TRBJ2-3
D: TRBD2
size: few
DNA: TGTGCCAGCAGCCAAACTAGCGGGCTAGATACGCAGTATTTT
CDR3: CASSQTSGLDTQYF

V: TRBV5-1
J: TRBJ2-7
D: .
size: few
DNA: TGCGCCAGCAGCTTGGCAGGGTTCTACGAGCAGTACTTC
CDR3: CASSLAGFYEQYF

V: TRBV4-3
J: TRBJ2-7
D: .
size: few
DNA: TGCGCCAGCAGCCAAGAGGGGTTCTACGAGCAGTACTTC
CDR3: CASSQEGFYEQYF

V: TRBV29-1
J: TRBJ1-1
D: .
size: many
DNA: TGCAGCGTTGAACACTCAAGCACTGAAGCTTTCTTT
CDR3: CSVEHSSTEAFF

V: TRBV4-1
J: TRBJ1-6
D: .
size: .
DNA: TGCGCCAGCAGCCTACAAGGAGGGGGTTCTAATTCACCCCTCCACTTT
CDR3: CASSLQGGGSNSPLHF

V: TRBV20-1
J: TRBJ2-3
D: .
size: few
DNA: TGCAGTGCTGAGGACCCCGTGGTCCCCCAGTATTTT
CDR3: CSAEDPVVPQYF

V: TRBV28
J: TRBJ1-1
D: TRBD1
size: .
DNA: TGTGCCAGCAGTCGCCCCGGACAGGGGTTTTATACTGAAGCTTTCTTT
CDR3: CASSRPGQGFYTEAFF

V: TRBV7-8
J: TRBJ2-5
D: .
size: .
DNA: TGTGCCAGCAGCTTAAGTTTAAGGATTCAAGAGACCCAGTACTTC
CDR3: CASSLSLRIQETQYF

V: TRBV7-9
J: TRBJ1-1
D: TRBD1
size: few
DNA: TGTGCCAGCAGGTCGGGACAGTTGAACACTGAAGCTTTCTTT
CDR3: CASRSGQLNTEAFF

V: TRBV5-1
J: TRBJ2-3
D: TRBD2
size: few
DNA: TGCGCCAGCAGCTTGGATTTTCGTACTAGCGGAGGGTCTGGCACAGATACGCAGTATTTT
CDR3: CASSLDFRTSGGSGTDTQYF

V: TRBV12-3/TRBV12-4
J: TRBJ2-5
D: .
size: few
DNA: TGTGCCAGCAGTTTGTTTGGGGAGGCAGGGGAGACCCAGTACTTC
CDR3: CASSLFGEAGETQYF

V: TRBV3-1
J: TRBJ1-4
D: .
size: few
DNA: TGTGCCAGCAGCCCAAGGTTATATGAAAAACTGTTTTTT
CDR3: CASSPRLYEKLFF

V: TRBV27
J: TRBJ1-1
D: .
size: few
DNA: TGTGCCAGCAGTCTAGGAGGGTGGAACACTGAAGCTTTCTTT
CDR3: CASSLGGWNTEAFF

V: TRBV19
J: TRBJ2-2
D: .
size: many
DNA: TGTGCCAGTAGTATAGATCGTACCTACACCGGGGAGCTGTTTTTT
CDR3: CASSIDRTYTGELFF